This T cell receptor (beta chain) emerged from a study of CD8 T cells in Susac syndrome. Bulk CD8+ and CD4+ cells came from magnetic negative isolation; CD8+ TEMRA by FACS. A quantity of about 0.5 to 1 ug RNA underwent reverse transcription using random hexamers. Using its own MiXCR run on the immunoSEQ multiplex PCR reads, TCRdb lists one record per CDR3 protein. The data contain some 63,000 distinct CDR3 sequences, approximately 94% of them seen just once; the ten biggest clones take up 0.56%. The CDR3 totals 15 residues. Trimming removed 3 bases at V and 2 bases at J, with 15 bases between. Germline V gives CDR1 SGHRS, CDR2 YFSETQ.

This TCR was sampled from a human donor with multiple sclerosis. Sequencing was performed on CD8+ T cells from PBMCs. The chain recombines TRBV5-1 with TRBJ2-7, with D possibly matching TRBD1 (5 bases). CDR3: CASSSAPQGTYEQYF. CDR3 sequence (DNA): TGCGCCAGCAGCTCGGCACCGCAGGGCACCTACGAGCAGTACTTC. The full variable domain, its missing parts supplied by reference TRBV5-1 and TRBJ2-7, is KAGVTQTPRYLIKTRGQQVTLSCSPISGHRSVSWYQQTPGQGLQFLFEYFSETQRNKGNFPGRFSGRQFSNSRSEMNVSTLELGDSALYLCASSSAPQGTYEQYFGPGTRLTVT.